The next 6 T cell receptor beta chains were all read from a single sample in a study of cytomegalovirus exposure and HLA in healthy donors. Here immunoSEQ multiplex PCR was the method, and the copy in TCRdb shows in-frame clones only, minus some. The data contain 150,000 to 200,000 clones, 65% to 90% of them singletons. The sample comprised PBMCs. These receptors all come from a woman aged 18-29 years in good health and CMV-seronegative.

This chain uses TRBV20-1 with TRBJ1-2, with D uncertain. Germline-derived CDR1 and CDR2 are DFQATT and SNEGSKA (reference sequence). The CDR3 runs to 10 residues. V was trimmed by 5 bases and J by 7 bases, leaving 8 bases between them. CDR3 sequence reads: CSARTVGYTF. The CDR3 nucleotides read TGCAGTGCTCGTACAGTTGGCTACACCTTC.

V is TRBV6-5 and J is TRBJ2-5; no definite D call. The CDR3 contains 15 residues. Germline CDR1 reads MNHEY; CDR2 reads SVGAGI. The V and J ends lost 0 bases and 5 bases respectively, with 13 bases between them. CDR3 nucleotides: TGTGCCAGCAGTTACTCATGGCAGGATAGGGAGACCCAGTACTTC. This gives the protein CASSYSWQDRETQYF.

J is TRBJ2-3 and V is TRBV19; tentatively, D is TRBD1 (6 bases). The germline V gene has CDR1 LNHDA and CDR2 SQIVND (reference sequence). V was clipped by 9 bases and J by 0 bases, with 13 bases between them. The CDR3 is made up of 14 amino acids. In nucleotides, the CDR3 is TGTGCCAGCCGGCCAACAGGGAGCACAGATACGCAGTATTTT. Residues: CASRPTGSTDTQYF. Together with reference TRBV19 and TRBJ2-3, the CDR3 gives the full variable domain: DGGITQSPKYLFRKEGQNVTLSCEQNLNHDAMYWYRQDPGQGLRLIYYSQIVNDFQKGDIAEGYSVSREKKESFPLTVTSAQKNPTAFYLCASRPTGSTDTQYFGPGTRLTVL.

The chain is built from TRBV18 and TRBJ2-2; 10 nucleotides line up with TRBD1. Trimming at V came to 3 bases and at J to 6 bases, leaving 7 bases not matched to a gene. Germline lookup yields CDR1 KGHSH and CDR2 LQKENI. There are 16 residues in the CDR3. The CDR3 coding sequence is TGTGCCAGCTCACCTCGACAGGGGGCCAGTGCCGGGGAGCTGTTTTTT. Translation: CASSPRQGASAGELFF.

The chain combines TRBV4-1 with TRBJ1-1; TRBD1 is a possible D gene (5 bases). Trimming took off 4 bases at V and 0 bases at J, with 12 bases between the two ends. This CDR3 spans 15 amino acids. Germline lookup yields CDR1 MGHRA and CDR2 YSYEKL. CDR3 loop: CASSPPGTVNTEAFF. The CDR3 DNA reads TGCGCCAGCAGCCCCCCTGGGACTGTGAACACTGAAGCTTTCTTT.

The rearrangement uses TRBV7-9 and TRBJ1-5; 7 positions match TRBD1. The germline V gene encodes CDR1 SEHNR and CDR2 FQNEAQ (reference sequence). The trim removed 6 bases at V and 6 bases at J, leaving 11 bases unmatched. The CDR3 covers 15 residues. CDR3 region: CASSSGRQGAQPQHF. The CDR3 region has the DNA TGTGCCAGCAGTTCCGGCCGACAGGGAGCTCAGCCCCAGCATTTT.